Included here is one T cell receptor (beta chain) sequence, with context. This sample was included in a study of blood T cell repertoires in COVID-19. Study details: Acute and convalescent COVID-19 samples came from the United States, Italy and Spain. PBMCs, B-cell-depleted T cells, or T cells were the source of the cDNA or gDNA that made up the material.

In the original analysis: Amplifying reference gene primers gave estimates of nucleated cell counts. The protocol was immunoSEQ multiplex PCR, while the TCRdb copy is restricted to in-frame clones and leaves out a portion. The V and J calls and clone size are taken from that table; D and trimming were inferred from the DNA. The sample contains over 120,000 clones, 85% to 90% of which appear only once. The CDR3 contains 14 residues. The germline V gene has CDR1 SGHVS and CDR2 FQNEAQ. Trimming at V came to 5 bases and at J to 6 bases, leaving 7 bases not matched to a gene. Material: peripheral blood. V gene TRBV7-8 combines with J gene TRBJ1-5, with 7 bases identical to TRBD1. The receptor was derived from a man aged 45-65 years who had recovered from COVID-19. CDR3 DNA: TGTGCCAGCAGCCGGCCAGGGGGATTTCAGCCCCAGCATTTT. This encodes CASSRPGGFQPQHF.